Listed here is a single TCR beta chain. This clone appeared a single time. The specificity of this receptor is unknown. No qualities accompany the bases; no much larger clone lies one base away. The data stem from a study of cytomegalovirus exposure and HLA in healthy donors listed by TCRdb under 2017. Broadly, across the study: An earlier analysis of approximately 550 of the donors reported about 250 Gb of sequence data and more than 90 million unique TCR beta sequences from some 180 million T cells. Around 320 gigabases of sequencing data and approximately 85 million unique TCR sequences were included in an early release covering over 600 HLA-typed donors. The genetic ancestry cluster associated with self-reported Caucasian donors included 65% to 90% of the roughly 400 genotyped donors. The study was designed to test whether signatures of past pathogen exposure could be identified by cataloging public T cell receptors. Using immunosequencing, the study profiled T cell repertoires from 666 subjects and related those repertoires to cytomegalovirus serostatus. Along with the roughly 670-subject first cohort, a separate validation cohort of around 120 different subjects was used. To predict cytomegalovirus infection status, the study brought together high-throughput TCR immunosequencing, statistical association of individual TCRs with disease status, and machine learning. A later analysis re-examined previously published TCR beta repertoires from roughly 650 donors and added high-resolution HLA genotyping to investigate patterns of TCR occurrence. Rather than drawing on any new phenotypic data, the later analysis identified candidate immune exposures from TCR beta sequences and the way those sequences occurred across donors. An earlier analysis of several hundred of the donors applied high-throughput TCR beta sequencing to assess whether each TCR beta V gene segment acted as functional or pseudogenic. Donor age, sex, ethnicity and CMV serostatus were compiled together with the repertoire data. A later genetic analysis used genome-wide SNP genotypes for about 65% of the roughly 700 donors, treating that subset as a discovery cohort. All discovery cohort repertoires had been generated using a single sequencing platform. HLA typing included class I and class II loci at four-digit resolution. The number of typed donors differed by locus: 629-630 for A, B, C, DRB1 and DQB1; 522 for DQA1; 606 for DPA1; and 400 to 480 for DPB1. Roughly 5 DR-DQ haplotypes were handled as single units for association and clustering, since linkage in the cohort was strong. On average, around 240,000 unique TCR beta nucleotide sequences were sequenced per donor among 300 to 500 genotyped donors of the cohort, with 15% to 20% of those sequences being non-productive. Broader findings and caveats from the paper: A further reported finding was that TCR beta sequences accurately predicted the HLA-A and HLA-B alleles for most subjects in the first cohort. In this cohort, only TCR beta chains were sequenced, and detectable features were limited by the absence of alpha or paired-chain data. The study listed 150 to 200 TCR beta chains as associated with cytomegalovirus. Sequencing depth was assumed to be roughly uniform across donors in the presence/absence analyses, though that assumption may not hold. A few of the identified cytomegalovirus-associated TCR beta chains were confirmed in vitro to be specific for cytomegalovirus antigens. In both the original and validation cohorts, the classifier was reported to diagnose cytomegalovirus status with high specificity and sensitivity. Some IMGT-functional V segments, including TRBV6-2 and TRBV6-3, could not be told apart with the 87-base-pair reads, so those segments were excluded. According to the authors, the approach could potentially be generalized to other disease states and immunological phenotypes. According to a later analysis, parvovirus B19, influenza, CMV and Epstein-Barr virus appeared linked to several top co-occurrence clusters. While some public TCRs were present in many individuals, most TCR sequences turned up only very rarely across donors. Compared with the 666-donor mean, donors in an Asian-associated ancestry cluster had fewer N-insertions in productive TCRs, according to a later genetic analysis. In a later genetic analysis, a missense DCLRE1C variant was associated with V-gene and J-gene trimming of TCR beta chains, and the association was replicated in an independent cohort. According to a later analysis, TCR association rates differed among HLA loci, with DRB1 alleles showing the most associated TCRs and HLA-C alleles showing the fewest. A cluster of highly shared sequence variants was judged likely to represent a technical artifact of the sequencing pipeline. Because HLA typing was unavailable for some donors at each locus, only the typed subset was used in association tests. A later analysis found that most CMV-associated TCR beta chains appeared HLA-restricted, with HLA associations seemingly driven largely by CMV exposure. Over 15 rarely observed V segments, including chromosome 9 orphons, were excluded from the earlier analysis of several hundred of the donors because counts were too low. CMV serostatus was the only immune exposure information available for the cohort. When HLA alleles, especially DR and DQ, strongly co-occurred, attributing TCR associations to individual alleles was difficult. In an earlier analysis of around 500 of the donors, most TCR beta V segments appeared in productive rearrangements about 87% or about 30% of the time, broadly matching IMGT annotations. Compared with equally common non-associated chains, HLA-associated TCR beta chains in a later analysis were more clonally expanded and had lower generation probabilities. Linkage disequilibrium might explain the correlated functional status among segregating V segments, but an unknown experimental factor could not be ruled out. A later analysis associated 16,951 TCR beta sequences with specific HLA alleles at a false discovery rate of 0.05.

In total, just over 650 healthy bone marrow donors made up the cohort. All cohort members were sampled while nominally healthy, although unrecorded immune exposures were likely present. The donor tested CMV seropositive and was one of the 289 seropositive cohort members. Every donor gave a peripheral blood sample, and the peripheral blood mononuclear cells from that sample were used for TCR beta sequencing. The Qiagen DNeasy Blood Extraction Kit was used to extract genomic DNA from the blood cell samples. Between the V and J ends, shortened by 4 bases and 2 bases respectively, the junction contains 13 bases. According to the germline V gene, CDR1 reads MNHEY and CDR2 reads SVGAGI. Inclusive of the bounding cysteine and phenylalanine, the CDR3 is 15 residues long. Here the CDR3 DNA is all that survives: 45 bases in frame from base 1. The receptor library was made with the immunoSEQ multiplex PCR assay. The multiplex PCR relied on a mix of 60 forward primers for TCR Vbeta segments and 13 reverse primers for TCR Jbeta segments. Amplification of the CDR3 region of rearranged TCR beta genes was performed with a multiplex PCR assay on genomic DNA. On the Illumina HiSeq System, the amplified TCR beta libraries were sequenced as 87-base-pair reads. As for the authors' bioinformatics: A later analysis tallied 75 million to 95 million unique TCR beta chains across the roughly 610 repertoires, and around 9.9 million of those chains were shared by two or more donors. To remove PCR and sequencing errors, raw reads were error-corrected and collapsed into unique sequences using a nearest-neighbor algorithm that merged closely related sequences. V, D and J gene segments were assigned by aligning CDR3 sequences to IMGT reference sequences. For a sequence to be retained, a match of at least six nucleotides to both a V gene segment and a J gene segment was required. Rearrangements were classified as productive when the CDR3 lacked stop codons and remained in frame with V and J, and all other rearrangements were classified as non-productive. CDR3 was defined by IMGT convention, running from the second conserved V-encoded cysteine to the conserved J-encoded phenylalanine. In an earlier analysis of 550 to 650 of the donors, sequences lacking an unambiguous match to a single V gene segment were excluded. An earlier analysis of fewer than 750 of the donors classified V segments as functional when productive rearrangements were above 56.7% and as segregating when the standard deviation between donors was above 5%. A statistical classification framework was developed to diagnose cytomegalovirus status using the catalog of TCR beta chain sequences. In a later analysis, TCR nucleotide sequences were compared against IMGT/GENE-DB human TR gene sequences so that V and J genes could be assigned. The TCRdist pipeline was used in a later analysis to assign CDR3 sequences and most-parsimonious VDJ recombination scenarios. A later analysis defined each TCR beta chain by its CDR3 amino acid sequence plus V-gene family, and excluded reads lacking a unique V-gene family. As a way to deal with suspected cross-contamination and a sequencing artifact, a later analysis dropped 500 to 700 nucleotide sequences that were highly shared and had low generation probability. In a later analysis, a clonal expansion index for each public chain was calculated from normalized within-repertoire ranks of inferred template counts. In a later analysis, generation probabilities were computed using a VDJ recombination model fitted to out-of-frame rearrangements, and the results were checked against IGoR. A later analysis scored TCR-TCR, TCR-HLA and TCR-CMV co-occurrence with hypergeometric tests, applying a repertoire-size bias correction to TCR pairs. A later analysis estimated false discovery rates by permuting HLA or CMV assignments 20 times. A later analysis grouped co-occurring TCRs with DBSCAN, adding TCRdist sequence similarity when clustering within HLA-allele-positive subsets. Co-occurrence clustering excluded repertoires with fewer than 30,000 or more than 120,000 public chains, plus five with anomalous nucleotide sharing. TCRdb mirrors the immuneACCESS table, restricted to in-frame sequences. Some clones are absent from its copies; in checked studies, under half trace to an unresolved V gene, and the reason for the others is unknown. V and J calls and clone size come straight from that table; D and trimming were deduced from the DNA. Recorded for this sample are some 150,000 clones; over 60% of them occurred a single time. The top ten hold roughly 3.1% of the sample.

The sequence links TRBV6-5 to TRBJ2-3; the D region possibly corresponds to TRBD2 (6 bases align). The sequencing input was PBMCs. The source is a man in his forties in good health and CMV-seropositive. The CDR3 is CASSSTSSPTDTQYF. The DNA is TGTGCCAGCAGTTCGACTAGTTCCCCCACAGATACGCAGTATTTT.